The present T cell receptor (beta chain) was sequenced within a study of CD8 T cells in ankylosing spondylitis. Study findings and constraints: Characteristic of ankylosing spondylitis blood, it appeared, was a TCR beta motif comprising roughly eight highly homologous variants. Significant enrichment of disease-linked clones was reported in matched ankylosing spondylitis synovial fluid. Disease-linked clones bore a CD8+ phenotype and were relatively rare in peripheral blood.

Germline trimming cut 6 bases from V and 8 bases from J; bases unmatched to any gene: 8. There are 14 residues in the CDR3. The germline V gene has CDR1 SEHNR and CDR2 FQNEAQ (reference sequence). This clonotype has a handful of counts. No antigen is known for it. Quantitative barcoded 5'-RACE was used to prepare TCR beta libraries. Using its own MiXCR run on the 5' RACE reads, TCRdb lists one record per CDR3 protein. The data contain almost 400,000 distinct CDR3 sequences, 20% to 25% of them seen just once; the ten biggest clones take up around 17%. The chain is built from TRBV7-9 and TRBJ1-4; TRBD1 aligns across 8 bases. This receptor was obtained from a male donor with ankylosing spondylitis. Material for sequencing was blood, either unsorted or a sorted T cell fraction (not recorded which). CDR3 in DNA: TGTGCCAGCAGACTAGGACAGGGTGTGGAAAAACTGTTTTTT. This gives the protein CASRLGQGVEKLFF.